Listed below are T cell receptor beta chains from one sample, sequenced in a study of T-cell memory formation after mild COVID-19. TCRdb reprocessed the 5' RACE reads via MiXCR and lists one record per CDR3 protein. The sample lists under 300,000 distinct CDR3 sequences, around 10% occurring once. The sample was PBMCs or a T cell subset sorted from them (not recorded which). The receptor set was obtained from a man between 18 and 29 years old who had mild COVID-19 (a few samples of this study predate the infection). Cell type and time point are not known. CDR3s include the opening cysteine and the closing phenylalanine or tryptophan. D genes are given only for firm matches. For some rows the clone size is stated as once, few or many, or as a class when expanded; others skip it.

CDR3 DNA	CDR3 protein	V gene	clone size	D gene	J gene
TGTGCCAGCAGCGCCCCCACCGGGGAGCTGTTTTTT	CASSAPTGELFF	TRBV7-9	many	NA	TRBJ2-2
TGCGCCAGCAGCACCGCGACAGGGGCGAACACTGAAGCTTTCTTT	CASSTATGANTEAFF	TRBV5-1	NA	TRBD1	TRBJ1-1
TGCGCCAGCAGCTTCGGGACAGGGGACACTGAAGCTTTCTTT	CASSFGTGDTEAFF	TRBV5-1	NA	TRBD1	TRBJ1-1
TGTGCCAGCAGTGAGACAGGGGAAGCTTTCTTT	CASSETGEAFF	TRBV6-2/TRBV6-3	NA	TRBD1	TRBJ1-1
TGTGCCAGCAGCGTAGAGGGGGTATCCAGACCGAACACTGAAGCTTTCTTT	CASSVEGVSRPNTEAFF	TRBV9	few	NA	TRBJ1-1
TGTGCCAGCAGTGACCTCGGGACAGACACCTATGGCTACACCTTC	CASSDLGTDTYGYTF	TRBV6-1	many	TRBD1	TRBJ1-2
TGTGCCACCAGCAGAGACCTCGCAGGGGGCGCCGCCTATGGCTACACCTTC	CATSRDLAGGAAYGYTF	TRBV15	NA	TRBD1	TRBJ1-2
TGTGCCAGCAGCCCGGGGGGCTCTACAAAAGAGACCCAGTACTTC	CASSPGGSTKETQYF	TRBV7-2	few	NA	TRBJ2-5
TGTGCCAGCAGCTTTTTAACAGATACGCAGTATTTT	CASSFLTDTQYF	TRBV3-1	many	NA	TRBJ2-3
TGCAGTGCTAGGGACCTCGACGGGCCGCTCACTGAAGCTTTCTTT	CSARDLDGPLTEAFF	TRBV20-1	NA	NA	TRBJ1-1
TGTGCCAGCAGCCCCTCCAGCGGGGAGGGGACCCAGTACTTC	CASSPSSGEGTQYF	TRBV5-4	many	TRBD2	TRBJ2-5
TGTGCCAGCAGTCAACGCGGGGGGGAAACCGGGGAGCTGTTTTTT	CASSQRGGETGELFF	TRBV6-6	NA	TRBD2	TRBJ2-2
TGTGCCTGGAGTGTGCTACCGGTCGACCCTTTCAATGAGCAGTTCTTC	CAWSVLPVDPFNEQFF	TRBV30	few	NA	TRBJ2-1
TGTGCCAGCAGCTTAGAGGTGGGTTTGGACACTGAAGCTTTCTTT	CASSLEVGLDTEAFF	TRBV7-9	NA	NA	TRBJ1-1
TGTGCCAGCAGTTTTCAGGCAGCTAATGAAAAACTGTTTTTT	CASSFQAANEKLFF	TRBV12-3/TRBV12-4	NA	NA	TRBJ1-4
TGTGCCAGCAGCTTGGATTGGGACAGGGGGCTGCTAGCCAAAAACATTCAGTACTTC	CASSLDWDRGLLAKNIQYF	TRBV5-6	NA	TRBD1	TRBJ2-4
TGTGCCAGCAGCATAAATCCCGGGACTTGGGGCCGTAGCAATCAGCCCCAGCATTTT	CASSINPGTWGRSNQPQHF	TRBV7-8	NA	NA	TRBJ1-5
TGTGCCTGGAGCCGATCAGGGACTAGCGGGGGGTCCGAGCAGTACTTC	CAWSRSGTSGGSEQYF	TRBV30	many	TRBD2	TRBJ2-7
TGCGCCAGCAGCTTCACGGGGCCCAGGGCCACTGAAGCTTTCTTT	CASSFTGPRATEAFF	TRBV5-1	NA	NA	TRBJ1-1
TGCGCCAGCAGCGGCGGGACAGGGAGTAATAATTCACCCCTCCACTTT	CASSGGTGSNNSPLHF	TRBV5-1	few	TRBD1	TRBJ1-6
TGTGCCATCAGTGATAACAGGGGGTCCAACATTCAGTACTTC	CAISDNRGSNIQYF	TRBV10-3	few	TRBD1	TRBJ2-4
TGTGCCAGCAGCTTAGTCCGGGTTGGGTCGGGGCTGGATGAGCAGTTCTTC	CASSLVRVGSGLDEQFF	TRBV7-2	NA	NA	TRBJ2-1
TGCGCCAGCAGCTCCCGGACAGGGAATGGCTACACCTTC	CASSSRTGNGYTF	TRBV4-3	NA	TRBD1	TRBJ1-2
TGTGCCACCAGTGAGCAGACCGACCGCCGGCCTAACTATGGCTACACCTTC	CATSEQTDRRPNYGYTF	TRBV24-1	few	NA	TRBJ1-2
TGCGCCAGCAGCCCCGGACGGGTCAATCAGCCCCAGCATTTT	CASSPGRVNQPQHF	TRBV10-2	few	NA	TRBJ1-5
TGTGCCAGCAGTTACTCCTTCAGCCGAATCAAAAACATTCAGTACTTC	CASSYSFSRIKNIQYF	TRBV6-5	many	NA	TRBJ2-4
TGCGCCAGCAGCGCCTTAAGAGGGGCCAACGTCCTGACTTTC	CASSALRGANVLTF	TRBV5-1	NA	NA	TRBJ2-6
TGTGCCAGCAGTTTCCTACGGGATCAGCCCCAGCATTTT	CASSFLRDQPQHF	TRBV12-3/TRBV12-4	few	NA	TRBJ1-5
TGTGCCAGCAGTTTCCCGGACAGAAGAGGAGACACCGGGGAGCTGTTTTTT	CASSFPDRRGDTGELFF	TRBV6-5	many	NA	TRBJ2-2
TGCAGCGTTGAGCCCTCTCCCCCAGATACGCAGTATTTT	CSVEPSPPDTQYF	TRBV29-1	few	NA	TRBJ2-3
TGTGCCAGTAGTACACAGGCCAGGTACACTGAAGCTTTCTTT	CASSTQARYTEAFF	TRBV19	NA	NA	TRBJ1-1
TGTGCCAGCAGTTACTCGTGGGACGCTTTCTTT	CASSYSWDAFF	TRBV6-2/TRBV6-3	NA	NA	TRBJ1-1
TGTGCCAGCAGCCACAGGATGAACACTGAAGCTTTCTTT	CASSHRMNTEAFF	TRBV6-5	NA	NA	TRBJ1-1
TGTGCCAGCAGTAAGCCGTTAGAAGGGACAGGGAAAACCGGGGAGCTGTTTTTT	CASSKPLEGTGKTGELFF	TRBV27	few	TRBD1	TRBJ2-2
TGTGCCAGCAGATTAGGAGGGGGCGGGGGCTCTACCTCTGAAGCTTTCTTT	CASRLGGGGGSTSEAFF	TRBV7-9	NA	TRBD1	TRBJ1-1
TGCAGTGCGAGGCGGACGGGACGAGCAACAGATACGCAGTATTTT	CSARRTGRATDTQYF	TRBV20-1	few	NA	TRBJ2-3
TGTGCCAGCAGCCCTACCCTCTACTCACCCCTCCACTTT	CASSPTLYSPLHF	TRBV7-3	NA	NA	TRBJ1-6
TGCAGCGTTACGGGAAACACTGAAGCTTTCTTT	CSVTGNTEAFF	TRBV29-1	NA	NA	TRBJ1-1
TGCGCCAGCAGCTCGGGGGGGCCAGGAGAGACCCAGTACTTC	CASSSGGPGETQYF	TRBV5-1	few	TRBD2	TRBJ2-5
TGTGCCAGCAGCCAAGAACTAGCGCACATTCGGGTAAATGAGCAGTTCTTC	CASSQELAHIRVNEQFF	TRBV3-2	NA	NA	TRBJ2-1
TGTGCCAGCGTCTCGGGCAGGAGGAACACTGAAGCTTTCTTT	CASVSGRRNTEAFF	TRBV11-2	many	NA	TRBJ1-1
TGTGCCAGCAGCTCCCGACTAGCGGGGGCCTCTAGGGATGAGCAGTTCTTC	CASSSRLAGASRDEQFF	TRBV5-6	NA	TRBD2	TRBJ2-1
TGCAGTGCTAGAGGTCGGGAGACCCAGTACTTC	CSARGRETQYF	TRBV20-1	few	NA	TRBJ2-5
TGTGCCAGCAGCCTGTTTCGGACTAGCACCACAGATACGCAGTATTTT	CASSLFRTSTTDTQYF	TRBV14	NA	TRBD2	TRBJ2-3
TGTGCCAGCAGCGAAGTTAACACCGGGGAGCTGTTTTTT	CASSEVNTGELFF	TRBV7-3	NA	NA	TRBJ2-2
TGTGCCTGGGAGTCAGTGGGAGTCAGTTATGAGCAGTACTTC	CAWESVGVSYEQYF	TRBV30	NA	NA	TRBJ2-7
TGTGCCAGCGGGGCACGAATTGCTGAAGCTTTCTTT	CASGARIAEAFF	TRBV25-1	NA	NA	TRBJ1-1
TGCAGTGCTAGGAATTCGGGGGTAAGAAGTCGGGCTTTCTTT	CSARNSGVRSRAFF	TRBV20-1	few	NA	TRBJ1-1
TGTGCCACCAGCCGGACAGGTTACTACAATGAGCAGTTCTTC	CATSRTGYYNEQFF	TRBV15	few	TRBD1	TRBJ2-1
TGTGCCAGCAGCCAAGGCCAAAACCCTGGGCTAGCCAAAAACATTCAGTACTTC	CASSQGQNPGLAKNIQYF	TRBV14	NA	NA	TRBJ2-4
TGTGCCAGCAGCGAAAAAGGAGGGGCGGGGACCGGGGAGCTGTTTTTT	CASSEKGGAGTGELFF	TRBV3-1	few	NA	TRBJ2-2
TGTGCCAGCAGCTTAGCCGGGACAGGGGGTCAGCCCCAGCATTTT	CASSLAGTGGQPQHF	TRBV7-2	many	TRBD1	TRBJ1-5
TGTGCCAGCAGTCAGCGGGACCCCGTAGGTACGCAGTATTTT	CASSQRDPVGTQYF	TRBV27	many	TRBD2	TRBJ2-3
TGTGCCAGCAGCTTGGATTGGAGTTATAGCAATCAGCCCCAGCATTTT	CASSLDWSYSNQPQHF	TRBV7-2	few	NA	TRBJ1-5
TGTGCCAGCAGTTTACACAGGCCCGTTACCTACGAGCAGTACTTC	CASSLHRPVTYEQYF	TRBV12-3/TRBV12-4	few	NA	TRBJ2-7
TGTGCCAGCAGTTACTCGGGGAAGGGGGGAATTCAGTACTTC	CASSYSGKGGIQYF	TRBV6-5	few	NA	TRBJ2-4
TGCGCCAGCAGCTTGGAGAGGACAGGGGGCACTGAAGCTTTCTTT	CASSLERTGGTEAFF	TRBV5-1	many	TRBD1	TRBJ1-1
TGTGCCAGCACCCCCGCGGGACAGGGCGACTTATGGAGGAATCAGCCCCAGCATTTT	CASTPAGQGDLWRNQPQHF	TRBV28	NA	TRBD1	TRBJ1-5
TGTGCCAGCAGCTCGCGGGGGAGGTATGAGCAGTTCTTC	CASSSRGRYEQFF	TRBV7-9	NA	TRBD2	TRBJ2-1
TGTGCCAGCTCAGGACCAGTCTCAAACTATGGCTACACCTTC	CASSGPVSNYGYTF	TRBV28	few	NA	TRBJ1-2